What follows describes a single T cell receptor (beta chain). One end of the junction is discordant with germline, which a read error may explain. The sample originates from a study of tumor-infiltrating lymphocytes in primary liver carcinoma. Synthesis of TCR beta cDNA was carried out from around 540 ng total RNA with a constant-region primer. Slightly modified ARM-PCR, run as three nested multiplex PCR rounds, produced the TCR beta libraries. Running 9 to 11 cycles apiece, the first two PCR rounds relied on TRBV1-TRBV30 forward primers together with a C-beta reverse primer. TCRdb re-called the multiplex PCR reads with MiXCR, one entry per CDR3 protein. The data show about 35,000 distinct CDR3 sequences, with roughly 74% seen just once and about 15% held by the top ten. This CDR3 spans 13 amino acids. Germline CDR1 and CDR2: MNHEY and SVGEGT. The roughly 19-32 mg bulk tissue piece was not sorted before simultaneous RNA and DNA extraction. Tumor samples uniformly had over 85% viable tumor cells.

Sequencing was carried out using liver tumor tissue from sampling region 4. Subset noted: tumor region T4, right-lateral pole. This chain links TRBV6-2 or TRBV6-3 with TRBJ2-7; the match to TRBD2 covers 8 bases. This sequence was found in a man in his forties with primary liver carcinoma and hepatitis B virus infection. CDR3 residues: CAGSYGLATGQYF. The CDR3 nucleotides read TGTGCCGGCAGCTACGGACTAGCAACCGGGCAGTACTTC.